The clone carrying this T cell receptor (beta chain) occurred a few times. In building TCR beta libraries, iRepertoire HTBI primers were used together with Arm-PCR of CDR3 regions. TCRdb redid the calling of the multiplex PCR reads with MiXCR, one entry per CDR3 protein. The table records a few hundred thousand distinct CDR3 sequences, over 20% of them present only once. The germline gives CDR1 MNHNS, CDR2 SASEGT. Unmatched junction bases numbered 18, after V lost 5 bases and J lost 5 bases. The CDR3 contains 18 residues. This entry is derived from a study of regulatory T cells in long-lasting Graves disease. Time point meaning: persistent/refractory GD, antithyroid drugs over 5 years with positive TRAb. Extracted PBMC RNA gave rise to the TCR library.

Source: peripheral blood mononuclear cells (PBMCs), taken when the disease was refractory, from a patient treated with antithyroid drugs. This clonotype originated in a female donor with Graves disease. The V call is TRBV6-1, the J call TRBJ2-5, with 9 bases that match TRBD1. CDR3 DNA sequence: TGTGCCAGCAGTCTTATGACGACCGGGACAGGGCTAGTGGAGACCCAGTACTTC. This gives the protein CASSLMTTGTGLVETQYF.